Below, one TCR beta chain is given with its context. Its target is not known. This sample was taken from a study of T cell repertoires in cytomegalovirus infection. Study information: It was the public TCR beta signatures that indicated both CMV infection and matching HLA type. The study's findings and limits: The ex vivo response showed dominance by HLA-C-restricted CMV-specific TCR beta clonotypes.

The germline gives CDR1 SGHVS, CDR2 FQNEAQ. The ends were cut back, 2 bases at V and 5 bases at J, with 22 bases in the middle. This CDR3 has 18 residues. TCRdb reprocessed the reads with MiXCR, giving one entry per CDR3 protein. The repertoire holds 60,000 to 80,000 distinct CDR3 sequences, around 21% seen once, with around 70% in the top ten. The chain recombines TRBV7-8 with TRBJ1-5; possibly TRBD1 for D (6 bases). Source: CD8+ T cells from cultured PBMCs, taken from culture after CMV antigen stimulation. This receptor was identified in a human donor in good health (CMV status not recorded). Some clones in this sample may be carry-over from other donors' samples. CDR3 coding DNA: TGTGCCAGCAGCTTATTCGAGGGGGGAACAGGACCCTATCAGCCCCAGCATTTT. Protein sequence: CASSLFEGGTGPYQPQHF. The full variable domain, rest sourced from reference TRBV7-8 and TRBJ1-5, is GAGVSQSPRYKVAKRGQDVALRCDPISGHVSLFWYQQALGQGPEFLTYFQNEAQLDKSGLPSDRFFAERPEGSVSTLKIQRTQQEDSAVYLCASSLFEGGTGPYQPQHFGDGTRLSIL.